This T cell receptor beta chain is drawn from a study of cytomegalovirus exposure and HLA in healthy donors. About the research overall: Findings of an earlier analysis included more than 90 million unique TCR beta sequences from 180 million or so T cells.

Primers: 60 Vbeta forward and 13 Jbeta reverse. Per the original data handling: A later analysis tallied roughly 77 million unique TCR beta chains, around 11 million of them shared. The table came from immunoSEQ multiplex PCR; TCRdb's copy has only in-frame clones and leaves some out. V and J calls and clone size are given by that table; D and trimming were obtained from the DNA. The sample gives 50,000 to 60,000 clones, around 72% of which show up once; about 3.2% is in the top ten. Study outcomes and limitations: Previously analyzed data showed that most TCR beta V segments were productive at a frequency of about 87% or about 30%. Association with HLA alleles at 0.05 false discovery rate was found for some 18,000 TCR beta sequences in a later analysis.

The CDR3 totals 20 residues. The V and J ends lost 1 base and 6 bases, in that order; junction bases with no gene match: 19. The germline gives CDR1 SGHNT, CDR2 YYREEE (reference sequence). Worth noting for this clone: The target antigen is unknown.

The V gene is TRBV5-4, the J gene TRBJ2-3; 11 bases match TRBD2. The sample comprised PBMCs. This TCR was recovered from a man aged 18 to 29 in good health and CMV-seronegative. CDR3 amino acids: CASSLFGGGLAGIQRDTQYF. The DNA for the CDR3 is TGTGCCAGCAGCTTGTTTGGCGGAGGACTAGCGGGCATACAAAGGGATACGCAGTATTTT.